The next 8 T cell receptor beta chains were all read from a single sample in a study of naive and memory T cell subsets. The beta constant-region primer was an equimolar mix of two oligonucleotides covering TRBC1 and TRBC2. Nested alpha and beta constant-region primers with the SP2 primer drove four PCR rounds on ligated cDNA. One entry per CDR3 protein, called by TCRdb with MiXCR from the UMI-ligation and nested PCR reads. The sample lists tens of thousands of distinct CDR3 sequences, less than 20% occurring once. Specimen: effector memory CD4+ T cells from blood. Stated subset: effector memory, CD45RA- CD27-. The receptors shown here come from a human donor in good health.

CDR3 coding DNA: TGTGCCAGCAGCCCGTCCCCCTACAGGGGGAGAGGATACAATGAGCAGTTCTTC. Translating gives CASSPSPYRGRGYNEQFF. The genes are TRBV7-2 and TRBJ2-1; 8 positions agree with TRBD1. The CDR3 is 18 amino acids. Trimming took 5 bases from V and 4 from J; bases not matched to a gene: 16. Germline V gene data show CDR1 as SGHTA and CDR2 as FQGNSA.

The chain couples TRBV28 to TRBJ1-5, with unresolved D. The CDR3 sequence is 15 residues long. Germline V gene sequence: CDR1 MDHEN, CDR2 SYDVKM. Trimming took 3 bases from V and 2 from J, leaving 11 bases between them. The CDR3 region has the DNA TGTGCCAGCAGTTTGCCAGGACTGCGCAATCAGCCCCAGCATTTT. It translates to CASSLPGLRNQPQHF.

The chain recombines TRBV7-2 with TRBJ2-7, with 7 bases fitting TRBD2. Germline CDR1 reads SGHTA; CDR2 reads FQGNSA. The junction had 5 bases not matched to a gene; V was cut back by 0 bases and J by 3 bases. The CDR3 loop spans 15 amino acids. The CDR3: CASSLAFLADYEQYF. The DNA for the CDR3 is TGTGCCAGCAGCTTAGCCTTTCTAGCGGACTACGAGCAGTACTTC.

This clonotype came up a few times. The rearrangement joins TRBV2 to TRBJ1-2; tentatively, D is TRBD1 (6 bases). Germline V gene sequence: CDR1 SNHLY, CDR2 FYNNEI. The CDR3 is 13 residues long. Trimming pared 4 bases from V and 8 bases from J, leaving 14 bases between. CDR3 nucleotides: TGTGCCAGCAGTGCCAGGGCAGGGGTCGGCTACACCTTC. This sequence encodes CASSARAGVGYTF.

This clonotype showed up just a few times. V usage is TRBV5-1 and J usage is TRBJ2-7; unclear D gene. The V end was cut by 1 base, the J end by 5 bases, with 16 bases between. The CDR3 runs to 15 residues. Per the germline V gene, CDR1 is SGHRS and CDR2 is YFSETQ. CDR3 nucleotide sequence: TGCGCCAGCAGCTTGTTAGGGATCGTCGAGAACGAGCAGTACTTC. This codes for CASSLLGIVENEQYF. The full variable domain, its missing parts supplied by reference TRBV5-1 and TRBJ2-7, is KAGVTQTPRYLIKTRGQQVTLSCSPISGHRSVSWYQQTPGQGLQFLFEYFSETQRNKGNFPGRFSGRQFSNSRSEMNVSTLELGDSALYLCASSLLGIVENEQYFGPGTRLTVT.

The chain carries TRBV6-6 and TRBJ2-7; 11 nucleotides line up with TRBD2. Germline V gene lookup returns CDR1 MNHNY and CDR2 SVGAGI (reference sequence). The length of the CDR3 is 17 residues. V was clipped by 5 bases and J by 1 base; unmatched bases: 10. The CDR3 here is CASSPRVAGGPSYEQYF. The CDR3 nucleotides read TGTGCCAGCAGTCCCCGGGTAGCGGGAGGGCCATCCTACGAGCAGTACTTC.

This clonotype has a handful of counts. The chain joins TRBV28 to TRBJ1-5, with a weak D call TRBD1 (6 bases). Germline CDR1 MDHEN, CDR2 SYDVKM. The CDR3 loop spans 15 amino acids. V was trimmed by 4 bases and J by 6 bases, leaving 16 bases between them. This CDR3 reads CASSSEGGGSQPQHF. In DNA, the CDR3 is TGTGCCAGCAGTTCGGAGGGGGGAGGGAGTCAGCCCCAGCATTTT.

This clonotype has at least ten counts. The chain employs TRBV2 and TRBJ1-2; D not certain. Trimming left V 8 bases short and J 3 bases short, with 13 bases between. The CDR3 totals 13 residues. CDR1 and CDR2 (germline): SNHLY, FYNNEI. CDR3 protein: CASGQPADYGYTF. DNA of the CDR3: TGTGCCAGCGGGCAGCCGGCAGACTATGGCTACACCTTC.